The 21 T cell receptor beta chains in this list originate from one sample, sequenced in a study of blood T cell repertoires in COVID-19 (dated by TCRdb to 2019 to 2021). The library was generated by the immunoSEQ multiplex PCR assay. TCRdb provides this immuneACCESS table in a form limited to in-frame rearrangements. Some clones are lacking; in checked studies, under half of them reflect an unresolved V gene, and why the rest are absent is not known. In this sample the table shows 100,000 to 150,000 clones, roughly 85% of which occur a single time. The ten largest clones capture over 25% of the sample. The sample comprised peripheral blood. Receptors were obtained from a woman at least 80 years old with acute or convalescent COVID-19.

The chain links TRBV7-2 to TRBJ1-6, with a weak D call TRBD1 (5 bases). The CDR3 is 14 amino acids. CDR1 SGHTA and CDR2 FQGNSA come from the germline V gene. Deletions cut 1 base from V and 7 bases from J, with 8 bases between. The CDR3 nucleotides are TGTGCCAGCAGCTTAGGACAGAAAAATTCACCCCTCCACTTT. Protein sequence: CASSLGQKNSPLHF.

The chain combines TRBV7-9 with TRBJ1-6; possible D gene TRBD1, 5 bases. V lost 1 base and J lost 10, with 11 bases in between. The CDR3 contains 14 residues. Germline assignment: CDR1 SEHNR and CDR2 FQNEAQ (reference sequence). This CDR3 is CASSLEQGGSPLHF. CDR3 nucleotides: TGTGCCAGCAGCTTAGAGCAGGGTGGATCACCCCTCCACTTT. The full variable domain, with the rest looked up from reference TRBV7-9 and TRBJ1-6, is DTGVSQNPRHKITKRGQNVTFRCDPISEHNRLYWYRQTLGQGPEFLTYFQNEAQLEKSRLLSDRFSAERPKGSFSTLEIQRTEQGDSAMYLCASSLEQGGSPLHFGNGTRLTVT.

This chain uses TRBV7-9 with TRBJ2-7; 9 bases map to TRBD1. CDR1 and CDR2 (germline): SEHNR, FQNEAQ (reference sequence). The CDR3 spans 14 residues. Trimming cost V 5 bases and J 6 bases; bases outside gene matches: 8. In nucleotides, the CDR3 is TGTGCCAGCAGCGACCCACAGGGGGCCATCGAGCAGTACGTC. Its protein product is CASSDPQGAIEQYV.

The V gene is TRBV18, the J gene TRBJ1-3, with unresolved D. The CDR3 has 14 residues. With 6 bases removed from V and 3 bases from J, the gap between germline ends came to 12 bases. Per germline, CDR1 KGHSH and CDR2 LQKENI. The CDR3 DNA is TGTGCCAGCTCCCCTGCGCTGCGTGGAAACACCATATATTTT. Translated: CASSPALRGNTIYF.

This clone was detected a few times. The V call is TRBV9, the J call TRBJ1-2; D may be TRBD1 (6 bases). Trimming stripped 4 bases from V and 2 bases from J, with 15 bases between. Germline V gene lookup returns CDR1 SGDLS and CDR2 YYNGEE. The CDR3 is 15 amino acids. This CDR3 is CASSPTQGINYGYTF. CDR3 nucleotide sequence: TGTGCCAGCAGCCCCACGCAGGGGATCAACTATGGCTACACCTTC.

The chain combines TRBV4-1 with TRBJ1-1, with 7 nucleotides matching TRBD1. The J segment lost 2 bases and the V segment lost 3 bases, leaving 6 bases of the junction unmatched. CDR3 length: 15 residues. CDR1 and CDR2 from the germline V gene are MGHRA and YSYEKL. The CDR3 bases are TGCGCCAGCAGCCACGTAGACAGGGTAAACACTGAAGCTTTCTTT. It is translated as CASSHVDRVNTEAFF.

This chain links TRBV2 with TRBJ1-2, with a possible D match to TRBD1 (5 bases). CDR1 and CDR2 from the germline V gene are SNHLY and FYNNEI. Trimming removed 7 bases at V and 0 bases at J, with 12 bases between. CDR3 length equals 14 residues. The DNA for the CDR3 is TGTGCCAGCAAAGACAGATTTACTAACTATGGCTACACCTTC. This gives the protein CASKDRFTNYGYTF.

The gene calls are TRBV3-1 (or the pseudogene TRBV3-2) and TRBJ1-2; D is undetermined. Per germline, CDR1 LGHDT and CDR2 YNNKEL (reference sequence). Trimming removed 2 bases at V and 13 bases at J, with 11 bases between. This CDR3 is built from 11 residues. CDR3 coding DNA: TGTGCCAGCAGCCAAATAGATGTCCTCACCTTC. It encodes CASSQIDVLTF.

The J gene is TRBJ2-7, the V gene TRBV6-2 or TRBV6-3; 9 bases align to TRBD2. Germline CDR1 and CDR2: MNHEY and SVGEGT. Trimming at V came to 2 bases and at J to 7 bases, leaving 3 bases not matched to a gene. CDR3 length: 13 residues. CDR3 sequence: CASSYPLAGEQYF. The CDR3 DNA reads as TGTGCCAGCAGTTACCCGCTAGCGGGGGAGCAGTACTTC.

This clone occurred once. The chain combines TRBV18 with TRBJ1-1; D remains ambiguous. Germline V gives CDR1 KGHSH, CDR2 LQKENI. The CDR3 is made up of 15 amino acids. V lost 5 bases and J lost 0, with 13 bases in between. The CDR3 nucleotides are TGTGCCAGCTCAAAGAACGGTCTGGTGAACACTGAAGCTTTCTTT. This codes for CASSKNGLVNTEAFF.

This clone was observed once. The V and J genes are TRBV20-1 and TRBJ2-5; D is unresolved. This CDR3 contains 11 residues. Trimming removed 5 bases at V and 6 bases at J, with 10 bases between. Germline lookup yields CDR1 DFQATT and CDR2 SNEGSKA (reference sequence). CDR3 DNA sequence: TGCAGTGCTGAACTACAAAAGACCCAGTACTTC. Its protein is CSAELQKTQYF.

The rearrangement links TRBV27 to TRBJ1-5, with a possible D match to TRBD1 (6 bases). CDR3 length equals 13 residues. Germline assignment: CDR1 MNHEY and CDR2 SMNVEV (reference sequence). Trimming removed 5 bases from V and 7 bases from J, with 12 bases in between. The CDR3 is CASSRTGWQPQHF. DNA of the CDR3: TGTGCCAGCAGTCGTACAGGGTGGCAGCCCCAGCATTTT.

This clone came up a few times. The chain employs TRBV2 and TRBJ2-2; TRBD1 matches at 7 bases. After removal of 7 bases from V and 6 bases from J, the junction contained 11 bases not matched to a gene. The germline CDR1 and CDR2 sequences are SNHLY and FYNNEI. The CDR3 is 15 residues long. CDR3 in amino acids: CASKSARGKAGELFF. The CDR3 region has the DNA TGTGCCAGCAAATCGGCCAGGGGGAAGGCCGGGGAGCTGTTTTTT.

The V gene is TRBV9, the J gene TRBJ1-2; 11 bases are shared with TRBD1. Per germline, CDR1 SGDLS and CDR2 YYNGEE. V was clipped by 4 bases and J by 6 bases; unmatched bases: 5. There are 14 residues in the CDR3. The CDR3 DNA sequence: TGTGCCAGCAGCACAACGGACAGGGGGCATGGCTACACCTTC. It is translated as CASSTTDRGHGYTF.

CDR3 bases: TGTGCCATCGGAGGGGAGGTTGGATACGAGCAGTACTTC. It encodes CAIGGEVGYEQYF. The chain employs TRBV10-3 and TRBJ2-7; the D gene is possibly TRBD2 (6 bases). The CDR3 loop spans 13 amino acids. Per germline, CDR1 ENHRY and CDR2 SYGVKD. V was trimmed by 8 bases and J by 4 bases, leaving 15 bases between them.

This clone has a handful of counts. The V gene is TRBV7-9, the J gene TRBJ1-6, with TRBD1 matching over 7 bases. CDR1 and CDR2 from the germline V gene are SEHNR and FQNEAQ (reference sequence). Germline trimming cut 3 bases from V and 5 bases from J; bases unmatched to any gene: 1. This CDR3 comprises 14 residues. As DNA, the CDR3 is TGTGCCAGCAGCTTCGGGACAGATAATTCACCCCTCCACTTT. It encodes CASSFGTDNSPLHF.

The CDR3 loop reads CASSQDFSETQYF. For the CDR3, the DNA is TGCGCCAGCAGCCAAGATTTCTCCGAGACCCAGTACTTC. V gene TRBV4-3 combines with J gene TRBJ2-5; no definite D call. This CDR3 comprises 13 residues. The V end lost 0 bases, the J end lost 5 bases, and 7 bases lay between the germline ends. The germline V gene has CDR1 LGHNA and CDR2 YSLEER.

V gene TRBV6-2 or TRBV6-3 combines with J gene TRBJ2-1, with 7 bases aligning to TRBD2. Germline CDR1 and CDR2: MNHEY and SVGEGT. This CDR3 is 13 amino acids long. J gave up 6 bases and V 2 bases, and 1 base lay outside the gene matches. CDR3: CASSYTGGNEQFF. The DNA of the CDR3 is TGTGCCAGCAGTTACACGGGGGGCAATGAGCAGTTCTTC.

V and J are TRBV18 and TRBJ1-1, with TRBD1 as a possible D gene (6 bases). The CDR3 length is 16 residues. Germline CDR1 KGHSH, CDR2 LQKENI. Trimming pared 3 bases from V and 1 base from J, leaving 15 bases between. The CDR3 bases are TGTGCCAGCTCACCGGGGATTGGACAGCGGAACACTGAAGCTTTCTTT. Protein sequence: CASSPGIGQRNTEAFF. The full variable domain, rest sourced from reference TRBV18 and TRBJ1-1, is NAGVMQNPRHLVRRRGQEARLRCSPMKGHSHVYWYRQLPEEGLKFMVYLQKENIIDESGMPKERFSAEFPKEGPSILRIQQVVRGDSAAYFCASSPGIGQRNTEAFFGQGTRLTVV.

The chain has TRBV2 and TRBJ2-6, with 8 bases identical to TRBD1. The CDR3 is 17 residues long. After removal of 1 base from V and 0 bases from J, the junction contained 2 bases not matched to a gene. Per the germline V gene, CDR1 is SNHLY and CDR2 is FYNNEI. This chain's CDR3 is CASSEGQGNSGANVLTF. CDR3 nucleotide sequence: TGTGCCAGCAGTGAAGGACAGGGGAACTCTGGGGCCAACGTCCTGACTTTC.

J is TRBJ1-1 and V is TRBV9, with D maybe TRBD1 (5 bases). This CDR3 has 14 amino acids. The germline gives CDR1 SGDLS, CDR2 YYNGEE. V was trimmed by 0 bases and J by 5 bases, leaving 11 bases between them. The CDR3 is CASSVGGGATEAFF. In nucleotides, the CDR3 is TGTGCCAGCAGCGTAGGTGGAGGGGCGACTGAAGCTTTCTTT.